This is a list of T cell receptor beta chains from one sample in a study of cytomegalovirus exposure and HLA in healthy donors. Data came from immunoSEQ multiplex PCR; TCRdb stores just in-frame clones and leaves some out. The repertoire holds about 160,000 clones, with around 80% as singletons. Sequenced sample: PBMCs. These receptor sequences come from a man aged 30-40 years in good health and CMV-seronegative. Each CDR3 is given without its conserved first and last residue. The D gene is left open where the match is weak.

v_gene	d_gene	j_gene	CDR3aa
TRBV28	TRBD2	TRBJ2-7	ASSITVASGSSYEQY
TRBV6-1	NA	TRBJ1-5	ASSLRTNQPQH
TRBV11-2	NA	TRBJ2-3	ASSLVLATDTQY
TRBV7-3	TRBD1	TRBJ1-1	ASSMDRGDTEAF
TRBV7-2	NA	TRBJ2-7	ASSPASGPAYEQY
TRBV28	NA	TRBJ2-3	ASSLDPTNLGPSTDTQY
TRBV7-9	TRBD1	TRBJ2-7	SSSDDRGDA
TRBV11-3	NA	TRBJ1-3	ASSLGGIFSGNTIY
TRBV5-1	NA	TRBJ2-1	ASSPLKGGGADEQF
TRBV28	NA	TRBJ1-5	ASSFGSRANQPQH
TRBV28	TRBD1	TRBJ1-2	ASSRGLGYT
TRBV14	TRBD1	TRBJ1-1	ASSLINRGTEAF
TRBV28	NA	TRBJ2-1	ASRELGQKINEQF
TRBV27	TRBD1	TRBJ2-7	ASSNRGLNEQY
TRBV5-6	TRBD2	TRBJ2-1	ASSWGLAGRGPYNEQF
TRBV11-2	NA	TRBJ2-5	ASSRQGLQETQY
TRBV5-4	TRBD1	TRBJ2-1	ASSKDRGYYNEQF
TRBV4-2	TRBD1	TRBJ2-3	ASSPSKGRGYTDTQY
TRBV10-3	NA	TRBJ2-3	AISERTAATDTQY
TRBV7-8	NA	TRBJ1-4	TSSLGQDEKLF
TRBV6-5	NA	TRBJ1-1	ASSRAGTNTEAF
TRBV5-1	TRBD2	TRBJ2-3	ASSLGGLAIGEDTQY
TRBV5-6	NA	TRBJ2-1	ASSLAGQRYNEQF
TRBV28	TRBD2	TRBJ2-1	ASSLGGTANEQF
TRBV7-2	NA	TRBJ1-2	ASSLARTDSLSYGYT
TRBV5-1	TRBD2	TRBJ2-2	ASKGAGEASRELF
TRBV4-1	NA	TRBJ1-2	ASSHPRGAEGYT
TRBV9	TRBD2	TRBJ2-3	ASSVTARGRASGSSTDTQY
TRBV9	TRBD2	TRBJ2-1	ASSVGGSGYNEQF
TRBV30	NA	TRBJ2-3	AWSAQGLTDTQY
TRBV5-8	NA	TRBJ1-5	ASSFRGQPQH
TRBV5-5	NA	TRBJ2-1	ASSLIAGGNEQF
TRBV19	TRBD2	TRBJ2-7	ASSMFGLAGYPGSYEQY
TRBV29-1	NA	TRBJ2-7	SVESGLNYEQY
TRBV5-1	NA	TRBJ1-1	ASSWGGRGTEAF
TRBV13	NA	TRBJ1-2	ASSIAGGYYGYT
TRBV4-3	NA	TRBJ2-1	ASSQDGDNEQF
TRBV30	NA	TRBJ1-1	AWNRDSNTEAF
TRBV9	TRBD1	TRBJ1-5	ASSPSDRSVTYSNQPQH
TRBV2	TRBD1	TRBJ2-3	ASAGTGDADTQY
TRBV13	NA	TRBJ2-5	ASSPTEYQETQY
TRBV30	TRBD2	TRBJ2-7	AWSVPGLIYEQY
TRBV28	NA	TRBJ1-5	ASSSLAGEIYQPQH
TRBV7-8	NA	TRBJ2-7	ASSLAVAQSSYEQY
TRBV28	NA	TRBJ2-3	ASSRTVPQSGPDTQY